These 20 T cell receptor beta chains share one sample of origin, sequenced in a study of blood T cells in healthy people across ages. Next came a second PCR, run for about 7 to 12 cycles, which used a sample-barcoded 5' primer along with a J-beta primer mix. TCRdb used MiXCR to reprocess the 5' RACE reads, holding one entry per CDR3 protein. Counted here are about 670,000 distinct CDR3 sequences, roughly half occurring once; the ten biggest clones make up roughly 12%. The sequenced sample was blood. The receptors originated from a woman of 80 years or more in good health.

This chain links TRBV20-1 with TRBJ2-5, with TRBD1 matching 11 bases. Near its end, the DNA agrees better with TRBJ2-7, so the J call may be wrong. The CDR3 loop spans 15 amino acids. Germline-derived CDR1 and CDR2 are DFQATT and SNEGSKA (reference sequence). The chain's CDR3 is CSARNGQGASYEQYF. In nucleotides, the CDR3 is TGCAGTGCTAGGAACGGACAGGGGGCCTCCTACGAGCAGTACTTC.

The chain has TRBV12-3 or TRBV12-4 and TRBJ2-1, with 9 bases that match TRBD1. This CDR3 has 15 residues. Trimming at V came to 3 bases and at J to 7 bases, leaving 7 bases not matched to a gene. For the CDR3, the DNA is TGTGCCAGCAGTTTTTCCGGGACAGGGTCGAATGAGCAGTTCTTC. Its translation is CASSFSGTGSNEQFF.

In its sample, this clonotype was seen once. A much larger clone lies one base from this, so it may be a read error. The J gene is TRBJ2-3, the V gene TRBV29-1, with 8 nucleotides matching TRBD2. CDR3 length equals 13 residues. Germline V gene sequence: CDR1 SQVTM, CDR2 ANQGSEA. The CDR3 DNA is TGCAGCGCCGGGAGCGGGAGCACAGATTCGCAGTATTTT. This encodes CSAGSGSTDSQYF.

This chain connects TRBV27 to TRBJ2-7; D is uncertain. The germline V gene encodes CDR1 MNHEY and CDR2 SMNVEV (reference sequence). Trimming shortened V by 3 bases and J by 2 bases, and 17 bases separated the two germline ends. The CDR3 totals 16 residues. CDR3 amino acids: CASSFARRPDTYEQYF. The CDR3 bases are TGTGCCAGCAGTTTTGCCCGAAGACCTGATACCTACGAGCAGTACTTC.

This clonotype appeared many times. The V gene is TRBV2, the J gene TRBJ2-5, with D uncertain. Germline V gene lookup returns CDR1 SNHLY and CDR2 FYNNEI. V dropped 8 bases and J dropped 4 bases, with 11 bases sitting between them. This CDR3 is built from 12 residues. The CDR3 region is CASEVVRETQYF. The CDR3 bases are TGTGCCAGCGAGGTAGTCAGAGAGACCCAGTACTTC. Drawing the rest from reference TRBV2 and TRBJ2-5, the complete variable domain is EPEVTQTPSHQVTQMGQEVILRCVPISNHLYFYWYRQILGQKVEFLVSFYNNEISEKSEIFDDQFSVERPDGSNFTLKIRSTKLEDSAMYFCASEVVRETQYFGPGTRLLVL.

The J gene is TRBJ2-1, the V gene TRBV6-1; D ambiguous. Germline lookup yields CDR1 MNHNS and CDR2 SASEGT. The CDR3 loop spans 18 amino acids. V was pared by 6 bases and J by 4 bases, with 25 bases between. CDR3 bases: TGTGCCAGCAGGGACGACATGCCTTCGAGCGAGCAGTACAATGAGCAGTTCTTC. Its translation: CASRDDMPSSEQYNEQFF.

This clonotype appeared a few times. V usage is TRBV7-9 and J usage is TRBJ2-5; the D call may be TRBD1 or TRBD2 (5 bases each). The J call may be faulty, since TRBJ2-7 better matches the DNA end. CDR1 is SEHNR, CDR2 FQNEAQ, per germline (reference sequence). The length of the CDR3 is 15 residues. The CDR3 spells CASSLVGSGTHEQYF. The CDR3 nucleotides read TGTGCCAGCAGCTTAGTGGGGTCCGGGACCCACGAGCAGTACTTC.

This clonotype has a count of ten or more. The gene calls are TRBV7-3 and TRBJ1-1, with TRBD1 as a possible D gene (6 bases). V gave up 5 bases and J gave up 1 base, with 11 bases separating them. The germline V gene has CDR1 SGHTA and CDR2 FQGTGA. This CDR3 region has 14 residues. The CDR3 here is CASSLDSGNTEAFF. The CDR3 DNA reads as TGTGCCAGCAGCCTGGACAGTGGGAACACTGAAGCTTTCTTT.

Concerning this clonotype itself: A much larger clone differs from this one at a single base, so this may be a read error. This rearrangement joins TRBV28 to TRBJ2-4; D is unclear. The end of the DNA is better explained by TRBJ2-7, so the J call may be wrong. CDR3 length equals 12 residues. The germline V gene encodes CDR1 MDHEN and CDR2 SYDVKM. CDR3 region: CASARESYEQYF. The CDR3 coding sequence is TGTGCCAGCGCAAGGGAATCCTACGAGCAGTACTTC.

This clonotype was seen many times. J is TRBJ2-1 and V is TRBV29-1; D ambiguous. This CDR3 has 14 amino acids. Germline V gene data show CDR1 as SQVTM and CDR2 as ANQGSEA. V was cut by 7 bases and J by 2 bases, with 15 bases left in between. This CDR3 is CSAPLSGTYNEQFF. DNA for the CDR3: TGCAGCGCCCCCCTGAGTGGTACCTACAATGAGCAGTTCTTC.

The chain couples TRBV4-2 to TRBJ2-3, with 8 positions matching TRBD2. Trimming cost V 1 base and J 4 bases; bases outside gene matches: 10. Germline CDR1 reads LGHNA; CDR2 reads YNFKEQ. The CDR3 has 17 residues. Here the CDR3 DNA reads TGTGCCAGCAGCCAAGCTTTAACGGGAGGGCCGTCAGATACGCAGTATTTT. It codes for CASSQALTGGPSDTQYF.

This clonotype has a count of ten or more. The V gene is TRBV6-5, the J gene TRBJ1-1; no definite D call. Trimming pared 8 bases from V and 0 bases from J, leaving 10 bases between. Germline CDR1 MNHEY, CDR2 SVGAGI. CDR3 length equals 13 residues. The CDR3 DNA reads as TGTGCCAGCCTCCGGCAGTTGAACACTGAAGCTTTCTTT. Translated, it gives CASLRQLNTEAFF.

The chain combines TRBV4-3 with TRBJ1-2; perhaps TRBD1 as D (5 bases). The ends were cut back, 0 bases at V and 3 bases at J, with 14 bases in the middle. CDR1 is LGHNA, CDR2 YSLEER, per germline. The CDR3 loop spans 16 amino acids. CDR3 coding DNA: TGCGCCAGCAGCCAAGATAGCGGGACGGAGGACTATGGCTACACCTTC. Its protein is CASSQDSGTEDYGYTF.

This chain uses TRBV29-1 with TRBJ2-3; no clear D. There are 10 residues in the CDR3. The V end was cut by 6 bases, the J end by 11 bases, with 12 bases between. Per germline, CDR1 SQVTM and CDR2 ANQGSEA. CDR3 in amino acids: CSVQNFGQYF. Here the CDR3 DNA reads TGCAGCGTCCAGAATTTTGGGCAGTATTTT.

V gene TRBV5-1 combines with J gene TRBJ2-3, with 12 nucleotides matching TRBD2. Germline loops: CDR1 SGHRS, CDR2 YFSETQ. V lost 2 bases to trimming and J lost 5 bases; unmatched junction nucleotides: 6. The CDR3 is 16 residues long. The CDR3, as DNA: TGCGCCAGCAGCTTAGGGACTAGCGGGCCGCTAGATACGCAGTATTTT. This codes for CASSLGTSGPLDTQYF. Together with reference TRBV5-1 and TRBJ2-3, the CDR3 gives the full variable domain: KAGVTQTPRYLIKTRGQQVTLSCSPISGHRSVSWYQQTPGQGLQFLFEYFSETQRNKGNFPGRFSGRQFSNSRSEMNVSTLELGDSALYLCASSLGTSGPLDTQYFGPGTRLTVL.

The V gene is TRBV30, the J gene TRBJ2-4; D is unclear. Germline V gene sequence: CDR1 GTSNPN, CDR2 SVGIG (reference sequence). V shed 1 base and J shed 13 bases, with 11 bases lying between them. The CDR3 consists of 11 residues. CDR3 residues: CAWSDLRVQYF. The CDR3 DNA reads as TGTGCCTGGAGTGACCTAAGGGTGCAGTACTTC.

The rearrangement links TRBV20-1 to TRBJ2-5; 9 bases match TRBD1. The V segment lost 0 bases and the J segment 9 bases; nucleotides outside the gene matches: 14. The CDR3 consists of 16 residues. Germline lookup yields CDR1 DFQATT and CDR2 SNEGSKA (reference sequence). Here the CDR3 reads CSARDGGQGSLRPQYF. DNA of the CDR3: TGCAGTGCTAGAGATGGGGGACAGGGATCTCTAAGGCCCCAGTACTTC.

Ten or more counts support this clonotype. The chain recombines TRBV5-1 with TRBJ2-3; D is undetermined. Trimming shortened V by 5 bases and J by 2 bases, and 9 bases separated the two germline ends. In germline, CDR1 is SGHRS, CDR2 YFSETQ. The CDR3 has 13 amino acids. The DNA for the CDR3 is TGCGCCAGCAGAGGTGACCCCACAGATACGCAGTATTTT. Its translation: CASRGDPTDTQYF.

The chain combines TRBV25-1 with TRBJ2-7, with 9 bases identical to TRBD1. CDR1 and CDR2 (germline): MGHDK, SYGVNS. This CDR3 spans 15 amino acids. J gave up 5 bases and V 6 bases, and 11 bases lay outside the gene matches. CDR3 residues: CASRATGQGLHEQYF. The CDR3 DNA sequence: TGTGCCAGCAGGGCAACGGGACAGGGACTCCACGAGCAGTACTTC.

The gene calls are TRBV27 and TRBJ2-1, with 9 bases that match TRBD1. Trimming took 3 bases from V and 9 from J; bases not matched to a gene: 9. Germline V gives CDR1 MNHEY, CDR2 SMNVEV (reference sequence). The CDR3 is 15 residues long. CDR3 loop: CASSFPGTGMGEQFF. The CDR3 DNA sequence: TGTGCCAGCAGTTTCCCCGGGACAGGGATGGGTGAGCAGTTCTTC.